This T cell receptor beta chain was identified in a study of human T cells and chemical hapten exposure. TCRdb recomputed calls from the RACE reads with MiXCR, one row per CDR3 protein. The sample lists around 300,000 distinct CDR3 sequences; under 8% were seen once. This clonotype was found a few times. Noted time point: patch test 1, 2 weeks after DPC sensitization. Treatment defined: therapeutic diphenylcyclopropenone sensitization with weekly scalp DPC. The V gene's germline CDR1 is KGHSH and CDR2 LQKENI. The CDR3 contains 12 residues. Trimming pared 3 bases from V and 4 bases from J, leaving 6 bases between.

The TCR was taken from a woman between 18 and 29 years old with alopecia areata. Some clones in this sample may be carry-over from other donors' samples. The rearrangement links TRBV18 to TRBJ1-2; the D is unclear. The material was whole blood, obtained in connection with sensitization to the hapten diphenylcyclopropenone (DPC). The CDR3 region has the DNA TGTGCCAGCTCACCTTCAAGCTATGGCTACACCTTC. It yields the protein CASSPSSYGYTF.